The sequence of this T cell receptor (beta chain) was determined in a study of T cell responses to AZD1222 COVID-19 vaccine (dated by TCRdb to the early 2020s). For the wider study: TCR sequencing covered 233 trial participants: approximately 200 given two doses of AZD1222 and 26 given two doses of MenACWY control vaccine. Enrollment into the trials was organized by age into subgroups of 18-55, 56-69 and 70-plus years, and those subgroups contained about 160, 30 and 59 TCR-sequenced participants, respectively.

General study outcomes and caveats: Reportedly, close to half of the unique spike-specific TCRs recognized epitopes lying outside the regions that are mutated in the B.1.351 and B.1.1.7 variants. The whole spike protein was spanned by vaccine-associated CD4 TCRs, and dominant responses were seen in regions 160-218 and 743-854. A significant rise in spike-specific TCR breadth and depth was observed after two AZD1222 doses relative to day 0 and relative to MenACWY recipients. Participants were mostly white British, with more females than males. The authors suggested clonal diversity may have been underestimated. Because no samples from the day 14 peak response were available, repertoires could be characterized only after the peak T cell response. Conclusions about previously exposed vaccinees are limited, since just 5 or 6 AZD1222 recipients were seropositive for SARS-CoV-2 at baseline. In the small 56-69-year group, the increase in depth fell short of significance, most likely because of low power.

In light of the paper, this sample's time point label describes: sample from adult after SARS-CoV-2 infection, after symptom onset. Two convalescent COVID-19 patients, sampled after symptom onset from adults with prior SARS-CoV-2 infection, were also TCR-sequenced for comparison. The CDR3 regions of human TCRbeta chains were analyzed by immunosequencing. The paper's processing steps were these. Repertoire TCRs were matched against a reference library of SARS-CoV-2-specific TCRs generated with the MIRA antigen-specificity platform. Breadth meant the fraction of unique TCRs that were SARS-CoV-2-associated, whereas depth meant the fraction of total T cells that were SARS-CoV-2-associated. Using the MIRA data, every spike-specific TCR was mapped to the spike region that the TCR reacted to and assigned to either a CD4 or a CD8 class. Log10-transformed breadth and depth values were compared by one-way ANOVA with Sidak's multiple comparisons tests. Imported from immuneACCESS, the table was reduced by TCRdb to in-frame sequences with V and J called. These copies leave out some clones; in studies compared against another copy, an unresolved V gene accounts for under half, and the cause of the remainder is not known. That table supplies the V and J calls and clone size; D and trimming were determined from the DNA. The sample contains 150,000 or so clones, 70% to 90% of them found a single time. More than 6.5% of the sample lies in the top ten.

The CDR3, cysteine through phenylalanine, is 13 amino acids long. The retained sequence is limited to the CDR3, 39 bases, with the frame set at the first base. CDR1 and CDR2 (SGHAT, FQNNGV) derive from the germline V gene. Deletion took 5 bases off V and 2 bases off J, with a span of 9 bases between the germline ends. A remark on this clone: The antigen it binds to is not known. Base qualities are missing; no much larger clone stands one base away.

The rearrangement combines TRBV11-2 with TRBJ2-5, with a weak D call of TRBD1 (6 bases match). This specimen was peripheral blood, taken after recovery from COVID-19. The TCR was taken from an adult who had recovered from COVID-19. The CDR3: CASSHGQQETQYF. The DNA is as follows: TGTGCCAGCAGCCATGGACAGCAAGAGACCCAGTACTTC.